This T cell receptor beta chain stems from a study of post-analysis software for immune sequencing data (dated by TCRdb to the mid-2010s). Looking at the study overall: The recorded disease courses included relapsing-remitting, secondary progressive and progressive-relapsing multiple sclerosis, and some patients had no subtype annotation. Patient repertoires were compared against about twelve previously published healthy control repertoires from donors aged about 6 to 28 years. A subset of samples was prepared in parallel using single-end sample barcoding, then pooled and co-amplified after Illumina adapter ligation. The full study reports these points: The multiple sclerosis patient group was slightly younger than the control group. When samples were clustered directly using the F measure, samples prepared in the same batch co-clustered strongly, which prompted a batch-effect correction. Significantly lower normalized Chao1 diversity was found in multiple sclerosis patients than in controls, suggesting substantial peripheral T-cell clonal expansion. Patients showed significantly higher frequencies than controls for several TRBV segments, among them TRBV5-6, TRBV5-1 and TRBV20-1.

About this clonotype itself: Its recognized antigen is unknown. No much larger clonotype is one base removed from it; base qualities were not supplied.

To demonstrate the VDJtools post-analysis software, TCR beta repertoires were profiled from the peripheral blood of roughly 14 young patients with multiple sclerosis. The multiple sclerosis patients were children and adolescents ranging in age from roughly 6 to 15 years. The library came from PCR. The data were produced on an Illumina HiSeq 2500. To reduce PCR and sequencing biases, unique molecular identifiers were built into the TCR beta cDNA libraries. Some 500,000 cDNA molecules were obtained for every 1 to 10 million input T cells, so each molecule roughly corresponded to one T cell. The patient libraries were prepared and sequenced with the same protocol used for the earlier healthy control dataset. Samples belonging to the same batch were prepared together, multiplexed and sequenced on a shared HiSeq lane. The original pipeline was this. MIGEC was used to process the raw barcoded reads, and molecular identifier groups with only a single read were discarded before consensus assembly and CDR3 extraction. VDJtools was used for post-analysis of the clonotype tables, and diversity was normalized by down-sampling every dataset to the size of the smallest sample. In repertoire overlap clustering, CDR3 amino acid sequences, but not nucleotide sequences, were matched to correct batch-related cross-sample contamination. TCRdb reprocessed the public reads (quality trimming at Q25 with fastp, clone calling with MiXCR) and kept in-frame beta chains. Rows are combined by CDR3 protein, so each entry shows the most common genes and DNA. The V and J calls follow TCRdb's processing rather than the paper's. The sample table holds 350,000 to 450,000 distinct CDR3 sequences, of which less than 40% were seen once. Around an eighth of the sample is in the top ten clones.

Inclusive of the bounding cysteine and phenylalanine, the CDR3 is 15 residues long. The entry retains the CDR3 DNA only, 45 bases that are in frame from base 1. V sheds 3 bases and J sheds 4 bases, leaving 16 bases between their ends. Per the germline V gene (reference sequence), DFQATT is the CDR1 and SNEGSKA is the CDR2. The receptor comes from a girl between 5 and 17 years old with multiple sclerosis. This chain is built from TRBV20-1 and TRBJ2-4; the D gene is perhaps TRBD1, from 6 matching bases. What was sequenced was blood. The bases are TGCAGTGCTAGGAGCCGGGACAATCTTAAAAACATTCAGTACTTC. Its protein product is CSARSRDNLKNIQYF.